This section outlines one T cell receptor (beta chain) sequence together with its context. Its antigen is unknown. This sample stems from a study of post-analysis software for immune sequencing data. As for the study in general: Relapsing-remitting, secondary progressive and progressive-relapsing forms of multiple sclerosis all featured among disease courses. Findings of the study overall: Relative to controls, patients with multiple sclerosis showed significantly lower normalized Chao1 diversity. Co-batched samples clustered tightly together by F measure.

Researchers reported that TCR beta cDNA libraries carried unique molecular identifiers. From around 1 to 10 million T cells, 400,000 to 500,000 cDNA molecules were obtained. In TCRdb, the PCR reads were re-called with MiXCR into one record per CDR3 protein. This sample has under 650,000 distinct CDR3 sequences, with roughly 47% found just once. The source of this sequence is a girl aged 10-17 years with multiple sclerosis. The sequenced sample was blood.

CDR3 DNA: TGTGCCAGCAGCGTAGAGCCTAACAGGGGGCCGGACACTGAAGCTTTCTTT. Translation gives CASSVEPNRGPDTEAFF. This chain links TRBV9 with TRBJ1-1; 9 bases map to TRBD1. In germline, CDR1 is SGDLS, CDR2 YYNGEE. The CDR3 runs to 17 residues. V lost 0 bases and J lost 3; bases outside the gene matches: 9. The variable domain in full, completed from reference TRBV9 and TRBJ1-1, reads DSGVTQTPKHLITATGQRVTLRCSPRSGDLSVYWYQQSLDQGLQFLIQYYNGEERAKGNILERFSAQQFPDLHSELNLSSLELGDSALYFCASSVEPNRGPDTEAFFGQGTRLTVV.